This entry lists 16 T cell receptor beta chains sequenced from one sample in a study of blood T cell repertoires in COVID-19. Sequencing used immunoSEQ multiplex PCR; TCRdb keeps in-frame clones, though not all of them. The sample lists around 200,000 clones, about nine tenths occurring once. Sequenced: peripheral blood. The receptors derive from a man aged 35-49 years with acute or convalescent COVID-19.

V is TRBV5-1 and J is TRBJ2-1, with TRBD1 identical over 9 bases. Germline trimming cut 5 bases from V and 5 bases from J; bases unmatched to any gene: 8. This CDR3 comprises 15 residues. Looked up from germline, CDR1 is SGHRS and CDR2 is YFSETQ. DNA of the CDR3: TGCGCCAGCAGTCAAACGGGACAGGGTAACAATGAGCAGTTCTTC. This sequence encodes CASSQTGQGNNEQFF.

V and J are TRBV21-1 and TRBJ1-5. TRBV21-1 is listed as a pseudogene. The CDR3 runs to 11 residues. CDR3 loop: CASSTDQPQHF. The DNA of the CDR3 is TGTGCCAGCAGCACTGATCAGCCCCAGCATTTT.

The V gene is TRBV4-3, the J gene TRBJ1-6, with 10 bases lining up with TRBD1. J gave up 10 bases and V 3 bases, and 3 bases lay outside the gene matches. The germline V gene has CDR1 LGHNA and CDR2 YSLEER. This CDR3 spans 14 amino acids. The CDR3: CASSQTGGGSPLHF. CDR3 sequence (DNA): TGCGCCAGCAGCCAGACAGGGGGCGGATCACCCCTCCACTTT.

This chain joins TRBV19 and TRBJ1-1; tentatively, D is TRBD1 (5 bases). This CDR3 region has 15 residues. Trimming removed 5 bases from V and 5 bases from J, with 18 bases in between. Germline V gene lookup returns CDR1 LNHDA and CDR2 SQIVND (reference sequence). The CDR3 nucleotides are TGTGCCAGTAGTTTTCAGGGAGGGCGGAATACTGAAGCTTTCTTT. This sequence encodes CASSFQGGRNTEAFF.

This clone was detected once. V and J are TRBV6-6 and TRBJ2-7, with a tentative D call TRBD2 (6 bases). Per the germline V gene, CDR1 is MNHNY and CDR2 is SVGAGI (reference sequence). V dropped 2 bases and J dropped 2 bases, with 13 bases sitting between them. This CDR3 is 15 amino acids long. CDR3 residues: CASSYRVADAYEQYF. Written as DNA, the CDR3 is TGTGCCAGCAGTTACCGGGTAGCGGATGCCTACGAGCAGTACTTC.

This clone was counted only a few times. V gene TRBV3-1 (or the pseudogene TRBV3-2) combines with J gene TRBJ2-7, with TRBD1 matching 7 bases. The germline gives CDR1 LGHDT, CDR2 YNNKEL (reference sequence). V was clipped by 6 bases and J by 4 bases; unmatched bases: 9. The CDR3 covers 14 residues. The CDR3 loop reads CASRRQGIPYEQYF. CDR3 nucleotides: TGTGCCAGCAGACGACAGGGAATTCCATACGAGCAGTACTTC.

This clone was counted a single time. The CDR3 spells CASSLNAGAATGELFF. CDR3 coding DNA: TGTGCCAGCAGCTTAAACGCGGGGGCCGCCACCGGGGAGCTGTTTTTT. This chain joins TRBV11-2 and TRBJ2-2, with TRBD2 as a possible D gene (7 bases). CDR3 length: 16 residues. Trimming took 2 bases from V and 4 from J, leaving 14 bases between them. Germline V gene lookup returns CDR1 SGHAT and CDR2 FQNNGV.

This clone has a single count. The chain employs TRBV13 and TRBJ2-5, with 8 bases identical to TRBD1. This CDR3 region has 16 residues. Trimming removed 6 bases from V and 1 base from J; junction bases left unmatched: 10. Germline V gene lookup returns CDR1 PRHDT and CDR2 FYEKMQ (reference sequence). CDR3 sequence reads: CASSPQGQGTQETQYF. CDR3 nucleotide sequence: TGTGCCAGCAGTCCTCAAGGACAGGGAACCCAAGAGACCCAGTACTTC.

The chain joins TRBV4-2 to TRBJ2-2; 10 nucleotides agree with TRBD2. There are 19 residues in the CDR3. Per germline, CDR1 LGHNA and CDR2 YNFKEQ. Trimming took 1 base from V and 2 from J; bases not matched to a gene: 10. This chain's CDR3 is CASSQGKASGGLNTGELFF. CDR3 in DNA: TGTGCCAGCAGCCAAGGTAAAGCTAGCGGGGGACTTAACACCGGGGAGCTGTTTTTT.

The rearrangement joins TRBV5-8 to TRBJ1-6; the D gene is possibly TRBD1 (5 bases). This CDR3 contains 14 residues. The germline V gene has CDR1 SGHTS and CDR2 YDEGEE. The V end lost 0 bases, the J end lost 7 bases, and 8 bases lay between the germline ends. CDR3 residues: CASSLEGSNSPLHF. As DNA, the CDR3 is TGTGCCAGCAGCTTGGAGGGGTCGAATTCACCCCTCCACTTT.

This chain connects TRBV3-1 (or the pseudogene TRBV3-2) to TRBJ2-1, with TRBD2 identical over 14 bases. There are 17 residues in the CDR3. CDR1 is LGHDT and CDR2 is YNNKEL in the germline V gene (reference sequence). The ends lost 9 bases at V and 6 bases at J; junction bases unmatched: 13. This chain's CDR3 is CASMRLAGGPNRNEQFF. For the CDR3, the DNA is TGTGCCAGTATGAGACTAGCGGGGGGGCCGAATCGCAATGAGCAGTTCTTC.

V gene TRBV19 combines with J gene TRBJ2-1, with D maybe TRBD2 (6 bases). This CDR3 spans 16 amino acids. Germline V CDR1 and CDR2: LNHDA, SQIVND (reference sequence). V was shortened by 3 bases and J by 6 bases, with 18 bases between the two germline ends. This CDR3 is CASSIKAGLGGNEQFF. The CDR3 DNA sequence: TGTGCCAGTAGTATCAAGGCAGGTTTGGGGGGCAATGAGCAGTTCTTC.

This clone was detected a few times. The CDR3 bases are TGTGCCAGCAGTGACAACATGAACACTGAAGCTTTCTTT. Its protein product is CASSDNMNTEAFF. V is TRBV2 and J is TRBJ1-1; D ambiguous. CDR3 length equals 13 residues. Germline CDR1 and CDR2: SNHLY and FYNNEI. With 3 bases removed from V and 0 bases from J, the gap between germline ends came to 5 bases. Drawing the rest from reference TRBV2 and TRBJ1-1, the complete variable domain is EPEVTQTPSHQVTQMGQEVILRCVPISNHLYFYWYRQILGQKVEFLVSFYNNEISEKSEIFDDQFSVERPDGSNFTLKIRSTKLEDSAMYFCASSDNMNTEAFFGQGTRLTVV.

V and J are TRBV5-1 and TRBJ2-3; 7 nucleotides align to TRBD1. Unmatched junction bases numbered 11, after V lost 4 bases and J lost 3 bases. The CDR3 contains 16 residues. Per germline, CDR1 SGHRS and CDR2 YFSETQ. As DNA, the CDR3 is TGCGCCAGCAGCCGTACGCTCGGGACAGTAACAGATACGCAGTATTTT. Protein sequence: CASSRTLGTVTDTQYF.

V gene TRBV7-8 combines with J gene TRBJ2-1; 7 bases agree with TRBD2. The CDR3 has 15 residues. V lost 2 bases to trimming and J lost 1 base; unmatched junction nucleotides: 2. Germline-derived CDR1 and CDR2 are SGHVS and FQNEAQ. CDR3 loop: CASSLTSDSYNEQFF. In nucleotides, the CDR3 is TGTGCCAGCAGCTTAACTAGCGATTCCTACAATGAGCAGTTCTTC.

This chain links TRBV2 with TRBJ1-1, with unresolved D. The CDR3 spans 16 residues. Deletions cut 3 bases from V and 6 bases from J, with 20 bases between. CDR1 is SNHLY, CDR2 FYNNEI, per germline. CDR3 nucleotides: TGTGCCAGCAGTGATGAGATCCGGACGGGGTGGCCTGAAGCTTTCTTT. This sequence encodes CASSDEIRTGWPEAFF.